These T cell receptor beta chains were read from a single sample in a study of OX40 agonist ivuxolimab in advanced cancers. TCRdb's copy holds only in-frame clones and misses some; the assay was immunoSEQ multiplex PCR. The sample has approximately 64,000 clones, roughly 85% seen once. Sequences were derived from CD4+ or CD8+ T cells sorted from blood, sampled in a trial of the OX40 agonist ivuxolimab. These receptors were obtained from an adult with an advanced solid tumor such as melanoma, head and neck, liver or kidney cancer. Each CDR3 is given with its conserved first and last residue. A D gene is named only where the DNA matches it firmly. Where a row states a size, it is once, few, many or the class of an expanded clone; other rows omit it.

>TRBV5-5|NA|NA|TRBJ1-1
CASRSLRYSGGDTEAFF
TGTGCCAGCAGAAGCTTGAGGTATAGTGGTGGGGACACTGAAGCTTTCTTT
>TRBV30|NA|few|TRBJ1-4
CAWSIREKLFF
TGTGCCTGGAGTATCAGGGAAAAACTGTTTTTT
>TRBV5-4|NA|NA|TRBJ1-4
CASSLESRLGTNEKLFF
TGTGCCAGCAGCTTGGAGAGCCGCTTGGGGACTAATGAAAAACTGTTTTTT
>TRBV4-3|TRBD1|NA|TRBJ1-6
CASSLLQGSYSPLHF
TGCGCCAGCAGCCTGTTACAGGGGAGTTATTCACCCCTCCACTTT
>TRBV14|NA|NA|TRBJ1-2
CASSSGPFADYGYTF
TGTGCCAGCAGCTCGGGCCCCTTCGCGGACTATGGCTACACCTTC
>TRBV18|TRBD1|once|TRBJ1-2
CASSPSRQGLGNYGYTF
TGTGCCAGCTCACCAAGCAGACAGGGGCTCGGCAACTATGGCTACACCTTC
>TRBV7-2|NA|NA|TRBJ2-3
CASSLGGTDTQYF
TGTGCCAGCAGCTTAGGGGGGACTGATACGCAGTATTTT
>TRBV2|NA|NA|TRBJ1-2
CASQGSVEAGGYTF
TGTGCCAGCCAAGGCTCAGTTGAGGCGGGTGGCTACACCTTC
>TRBV7-9|NA|NA|TRBJ1-1
CASSSGRGEAFF
TGTGCCAGCAGCTCCGGACGGGGAGAAGCTTTCTTT
>TRBV28|NA|once|TRBJ1-2
CASSLPEENYGYTF
TGTGCCAGCAGTTTACCAGAGGAGAACTATGGCTACACCTTC
>TRBV7-9|TRBD1|NA|TRBJ1-2
CASSLVQGGADGYTF
TGTGCCAGCAGCTTAGTTCAAGGGGGCGCGGATGGCTACACCTTC
>TRBV7-3|TRBD2|NA|TRBJ2-3
CASSSGLGTDTQYF
TGTGCCAGCAGCTCGGGACTAGGCACAGATACGCAGTATTTT
>TRBV11-2|NA|once|TRBJ1-4
CASSLGSPTGEKLFF
TGTGCCAGCAGCTTAGGTTCCCCCACTGGTGAAAAACTGTTTTTT
>TRBV7-2|NA|NA|TRBJ2-6
CASSSHRQSGANVLTF
TGTGCCAGCAGCTCCCACCGACAGTCTGGGGCCAACGTCCTGACTTTC
>TRBV6-1|NA|once|TRBJ1-3
CASSESSFTTIYF
TGTGCCAGCAGTGAATCTTCTTTTACCACCATATATTTT
>TRBV6-5|NA|NA|TRBJ2-7
CASRQNREGEQYF
TGTGCCAGCAGGCAAAACAGGGAGGGCGAGCAGTACTTC
>TRBV5-6|NA|NA|TRBJ1-1
CASSPLKGLRVRAFF
TGTGCCAGCAGCCCGCTTAAGGGGCTCCGAGTCAGAGCTTTCTTT
>TRBV30|TRBD1|NA|TRBJ1-5
CAWSISGGTGGQPQHF
TGTGCCTGGAGTATCTCGGGTGGGACAGGCGGCCAGCCCCAGCATTTT
>TRBV5-5|TRBD1|NA|TRBJ1-2
CASSEGQLRAYGYTF
TGTGCCAGCAGCGAGGGACAGCTGCGAGCGTATGGCTACACCTTC
>TRBV7-9|TRBD2|NA|TRBJ2-7
CASSLGTGGREQYF
TGTGCCAGCAGCTTGGGGACGGGGGGGCGCGAGCAGTACTTC
>TRBV29-1|TRBD1|once|TRBJ1-1
CSSTQGANTEAFF
TGCAGCTCAACCCAGGGGGCGAACACTGAAGCTTTCTTT
>TRBV12-2|NA|NA|TRBJ2-7
CASRLDPPKGRDYEQYF
TGTGCAAGTCGCTTAGATCCCCCCAAGGGGAGAGACTACGAGCAGTACTTC
>TRBV10-3|TRBD1|NA|TRBJ2-7
CAISGTGDSYEQYF
TGTGCCATCAGTGGGACAGGGGACTCCTACGAGCAGTACTTC
>TRBV18|NA|NA|TRBJ1-4
CASSPEIRRGGEKLFF
TGTGCCAGCTCACCAGAGATTAGACGGGGCGGAGAAAAACTGTTTTTT
>TRBV5-1|NA|NA|TRBJ2-7
CASSAGYDSSYEQYF
TGCGCCAGCAGCGCTGGGTATGACTCCAGCTACGAGCAGTACTTC
>TRBV30|NA|NA|TRBJ1-1
CAWTERAEAFF
TGTGCCTGGACAGAGAGGGCTGAAGCTTTCTTT
>TRBV5-4|NA|NA|TRBJ1-2
CASSPGGASYGYTF
TGTGCCAGCAGCCCCGGGGGGGCTTCCTATGGCTACACCTTC
>TRBV27|TRBD2|NA|TRBJ2-3
CASSLRTSGAPRDTQYF
TGTGCCAGCAGTCTTAGGACTAGCGGGGCCCCCAGGGATACGCAGTATTTT
>TRBV19|TRBD1|NA|TRBJ1-5
CASSMPGGDLYSNQPQHF
TGTGCCAGTAGTATGCCAGGGGGAGACCTTTATAGCAATCAGCCCCAGCATTTT
>TRBV5-1|NA|NA|TRBJ2-3
CASYSPGSTDTQYF
TGCGCCAGCTACTCCCCCGGGAGCACAGATACGCAGTATTTT
>TRBV5-1|NA|NA|TRBJ2-2
CASAPRVSTGELFF
TGCGCCAGTGCACCCCGGGTGAGCACCGGGGAGCTGTTTTTT
>TRBV6-1|NA|once|TRBJ1-5
CASRTGFRDQPQHF
TGTGCCAGCAGAACAGGGTTTCGGGATCAGCCCCAGCATTTT
>TRBV7-2|TRBD2|NA|TRBJ2-3
CASSTETSGGGGTQYF
TGTGCCAGCAGCACAGAGACTAGCGGGGGTGGTGGTACGCAGTATTTT
>TRBV7-2|NA|NA|TRBJ2-3
CASSLTGYRTDTQYF
TGTGCCAGCAGCTTAACGGGGTACAGAACAGATACGCAGTATTTT
>TRBV6-5|NA|NA|TRBJ2-5
CASSYSTRVRETQYF
TGTGCCAGCAGTTACTCGACCCGGGTACGGGAGACCCAGTACTTC
>TRBV9|TRBD1|NA|TRBJ2-3
CASSVGARQGGDTQYF
TGTGCCAGCAGCGTAGGGGCGAGACAGGGGGGAGATACGCAGTATTTT
>TRBV5-4|TRBD1|NA|TRBJ1-2
CASSPDRGILDGYTF
TGTGCCAGCAGCCCGGACAGGGGAATTTTGGATGGCTACACCTTC
>TRBV5-6|NA|NA|TRBJ1-5
CASSFSGGIQPQHF
TGTGCCAGCAGCTTTTCGGGGGGGATTCAGCCCCAGCATTTT
>TRBV10-2|NA|NA|TRBJ1-1
CASGGLNTEAFF
TGCGCCAGCGGGGGGTTGAACACTGAAGCTTTCTTT
>TRBV6-5|NA|once|TRBJ2-3
CASSSRLDYTDTQYF
TGTGCCAGCAGTTCCCGACTAGACTACACAGATACGCAGTATTTT
>TRBV5-6|NA|NA|TRBJ1-1
CASSFSTNTEAFF
TGTGCCAGCAGCTTCTCGACGAACACTGAAGCTTTCTTT
>TRBV6-1|NA|few|TRBJ1-1
CASSEYAEAFF
TGTGCCAGCAGTGAATACGCTGAAGCTTTCTTT
>TRBV7-9|NA|once|TRBJ2-5
CASSLTLGSQETQYF
TGTGCCAGCAGCCTCACTCTGGGATCGCAAGAGACCCAGTACTTC
>TRBV7-6|NA|NA|TRBJ1-1
CASSLRVDTEAFF
TGTGCCAGCAGCTTAAGGGTGGACACTGAAGCTTTCTTT
>TRBV20-1|NA|NA|TRBJ1-2
CSARWGNGYTF
TGCAGTGCCCGGTGGGGAAATGGCTACACCTTC
>TRBV7-2|NA|NA|TRBJ2-3
CASSKLDSTSTDTQYF
TGTGCCAGCAGCAAATTGGACAGCACTAGCACAGATACGCAGTATTTT
>TRBV10-1|NA|few|TRBJ1-2
CASSESGNYGYTF
TGCGCCAGCAGTGAGTCGGGCAACTATGGCTACACCTTC
>TRBV7-2|TRBD2|NA|TRBJ2-3
CASSFRTSEDTQYF
TGTGCCAGCAGCTTTAGGACTAGCGAAGATACGCAGTATTTT
>TRBV4-1|NA|NA|TRBJ1-1
CASSQGTVFEAFF
TGCGCCAGCAGCCAAGGGACAGTATTTGAAGCTTTCTTT
>TRBV7-9|NA|NA|TRBJ2-1
CASSLAPLHNEQFF
TGTGCCAGCAGCTTAGCCCCCCTCCATAATGAGCAGTTCTTC
>TRBV5-1|NA|NA|TRBJ1-1
CASSSDRRNTEAFF
TGCGCCAGCAGCTCCGACCGTAGAAACACTGAAGCTTTCTTT
>TRBV5-1|TRBD1|NA|TRBJ2-1
CASSLGDRISPPHNEQFF
TGCGCCAGCAGCTTGGGGGACAGGATATCCCCCCCCCACAATGAGCAGTTCTTC
>TRBV7-2|NA|NA|TRBJ1-2
CASSPVTSRDGYTF
TGTGCCAGCAGCCCCGTTACATCGAGGGATGGCTACACCTTC
>TRBV5-1|NA|NA|TRBJ2-7
CASSADRVEQYF
TGCGCCAGCAGCGCCGATCGGGTCGAGCAGTACTTC
>TRBV7-3|TRBD1|once|TRBJ2-3
CASSPRGPSTDTQYF
TGTGCCAGCAGCCCCAGGGGGCCCAGCACAGATACGCAGTATTTT
>TRBV5-1|TRBD1|NA|TRBJ2-3
CASSTTGGIDTQYF
TGCGCCAGCAGCACGACAGGGGGCATAGATACGCAGTATTTT
>TRBV6-5|NA|NA|TRBJ1-2
CASSYSRGSGYTF
TGTGCCAGCAGTTACTCTAGGGGGTCTGGCTACACCTTC
>TRBV11-3|NA|NA|TRBJ1-1
CASSINRNTEAFF
TGTGCCAGCAGCATAAATCGTAACACTGAAGCTTTCTTT
>TRBV5-1|TRBD1|NA|TRBJ2-7
CASRRWTGSDEQYF
TGCGCCAGCAGACGATGGACAGGGTCGGACGAGCAGTACTTC